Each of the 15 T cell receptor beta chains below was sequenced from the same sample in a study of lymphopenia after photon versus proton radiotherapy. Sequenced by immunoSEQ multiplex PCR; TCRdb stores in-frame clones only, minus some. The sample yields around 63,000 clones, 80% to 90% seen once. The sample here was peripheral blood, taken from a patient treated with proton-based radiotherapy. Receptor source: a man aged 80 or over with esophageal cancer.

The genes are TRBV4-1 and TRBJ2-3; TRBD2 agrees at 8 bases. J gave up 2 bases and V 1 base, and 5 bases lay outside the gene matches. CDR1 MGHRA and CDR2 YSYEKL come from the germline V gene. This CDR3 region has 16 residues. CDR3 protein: CASSQGASGYTDTQYF. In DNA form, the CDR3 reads TGCGCCAGCAGCCAAGGAGCTAGCGGGTACACAGATACGCAGTATTTT.

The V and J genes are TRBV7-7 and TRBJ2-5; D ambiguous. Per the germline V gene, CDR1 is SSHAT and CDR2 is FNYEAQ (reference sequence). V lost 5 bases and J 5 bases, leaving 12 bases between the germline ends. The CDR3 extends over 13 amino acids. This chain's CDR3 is CASSREVLETQYF. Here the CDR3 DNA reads TGTGCCAGCAGCCGAGAGGTGCTGGAGACCCAGTACTTC.

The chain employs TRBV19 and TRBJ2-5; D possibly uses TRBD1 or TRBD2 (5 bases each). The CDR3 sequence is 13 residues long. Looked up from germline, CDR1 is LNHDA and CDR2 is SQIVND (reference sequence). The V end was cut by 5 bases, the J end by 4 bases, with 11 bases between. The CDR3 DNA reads TGTGCCAGTAGTGACCGTGGGGGAGAGACCCAGTACTTC. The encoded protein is CASSDRGGETQYF.

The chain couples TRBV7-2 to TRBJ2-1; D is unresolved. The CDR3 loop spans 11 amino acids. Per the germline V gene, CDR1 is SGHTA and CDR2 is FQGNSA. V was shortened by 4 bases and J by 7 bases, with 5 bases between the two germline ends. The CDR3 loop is CASSSANEQFF. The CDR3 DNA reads TGTGCCAGCAGCTCCGCTAATGAGCAGTTCTTC.

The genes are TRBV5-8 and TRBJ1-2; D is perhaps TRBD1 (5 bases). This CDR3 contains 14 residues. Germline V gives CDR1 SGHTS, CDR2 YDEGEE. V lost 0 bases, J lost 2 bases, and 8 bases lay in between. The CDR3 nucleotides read TGTGCCAGCAGCTTGGCCGGGACGAACTATGGCTACACCTTC. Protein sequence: CASSLAGTNYGYTF. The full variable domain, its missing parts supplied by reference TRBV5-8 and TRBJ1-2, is EAGVTQSPTHLIKTRGQQATLRCSPISGHTSVYWYQQALGLGLQFLLWYDEGEERNRGNFPPRFSGRQFPNYSSELNVNALELEDSALYLCASSLAGTNYGYTFGSGTRLTVV.

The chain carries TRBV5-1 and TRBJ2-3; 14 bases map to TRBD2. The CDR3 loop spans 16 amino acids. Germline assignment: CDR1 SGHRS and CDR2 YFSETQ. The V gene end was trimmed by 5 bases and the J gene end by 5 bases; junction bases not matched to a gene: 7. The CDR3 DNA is TGCGCCAGCAGGACACTCGGGACTAGCGGGGGAGATACGCAGTATTTT. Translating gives CASRTLGTSGGDTQYF.

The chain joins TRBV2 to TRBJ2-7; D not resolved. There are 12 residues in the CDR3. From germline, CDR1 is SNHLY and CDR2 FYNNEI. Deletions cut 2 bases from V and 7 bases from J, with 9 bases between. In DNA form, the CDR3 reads TGTGCCAGCAGTGAAATTTTGTGGGAGCAGTACTTC. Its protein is CASSEILWEQYF.

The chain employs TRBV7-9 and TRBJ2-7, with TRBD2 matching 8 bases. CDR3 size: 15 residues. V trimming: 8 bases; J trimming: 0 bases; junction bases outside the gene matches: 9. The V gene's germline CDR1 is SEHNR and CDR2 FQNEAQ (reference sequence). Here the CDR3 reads CASGRSGISSYEQYF. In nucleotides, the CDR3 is TGTGCCAGCGGACGTAGCGGGATCAGCTCCTACGAGCAGTACTTC.

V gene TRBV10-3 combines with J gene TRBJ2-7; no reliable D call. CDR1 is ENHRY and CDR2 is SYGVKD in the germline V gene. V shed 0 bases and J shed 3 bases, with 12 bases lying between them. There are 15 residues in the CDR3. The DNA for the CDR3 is TGTGCCATCAGTGAGTCGTCTGGGGTGGGCTACGAGCAGTACTTC. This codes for CAISESSGVGYEQYF.

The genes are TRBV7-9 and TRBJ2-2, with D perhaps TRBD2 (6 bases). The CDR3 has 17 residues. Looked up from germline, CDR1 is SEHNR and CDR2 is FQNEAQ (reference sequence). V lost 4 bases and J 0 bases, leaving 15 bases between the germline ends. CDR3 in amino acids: CASSSPTGGSNTGELFF. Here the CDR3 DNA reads TGTGCCAGCAGCTCGCCGACCGGGGGTTCGAACACCGGGGAGCTGTTTTTT.

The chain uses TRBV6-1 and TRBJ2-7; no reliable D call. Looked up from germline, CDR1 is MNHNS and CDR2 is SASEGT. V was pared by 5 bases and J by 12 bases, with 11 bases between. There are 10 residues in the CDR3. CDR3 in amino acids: CASSYGFLYF. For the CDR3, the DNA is TGTGCCAGCAGTTACGGATTTCTGTACTTC.

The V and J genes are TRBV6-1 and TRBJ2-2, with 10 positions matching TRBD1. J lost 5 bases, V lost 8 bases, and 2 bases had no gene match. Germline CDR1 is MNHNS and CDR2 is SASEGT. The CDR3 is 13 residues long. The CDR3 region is CASGTGATGELFF. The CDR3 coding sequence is TGTGCCAGCGGGACAGGGGCTACCGGGGAGCTGTTTTTT.

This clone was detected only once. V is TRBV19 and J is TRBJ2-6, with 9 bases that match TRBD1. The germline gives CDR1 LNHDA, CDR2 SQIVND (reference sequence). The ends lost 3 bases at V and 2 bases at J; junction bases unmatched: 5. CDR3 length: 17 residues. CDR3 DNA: TGTGCCAGTAGTATGACAGGGGGTTTCGCTGGGGCCAACGTCCTGACTTTC. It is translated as CASSMTGGFAGANVLTF.

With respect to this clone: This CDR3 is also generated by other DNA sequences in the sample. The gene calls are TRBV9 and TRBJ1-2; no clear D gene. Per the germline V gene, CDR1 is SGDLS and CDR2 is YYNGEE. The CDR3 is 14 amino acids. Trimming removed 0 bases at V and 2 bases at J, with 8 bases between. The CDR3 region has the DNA TGTGCCAGCAGCGTAGGAGGGAGAAACTATGGCTACACCTTC. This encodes CASSVGGRNYGYTF.

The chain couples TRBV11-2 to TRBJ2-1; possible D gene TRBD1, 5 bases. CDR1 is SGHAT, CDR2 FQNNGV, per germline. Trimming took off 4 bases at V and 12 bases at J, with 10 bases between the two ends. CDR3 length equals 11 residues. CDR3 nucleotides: TGTGCCAGCAGCTGGGGCTACGGGCAGTTCTTC. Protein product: CASSWGYGQFF. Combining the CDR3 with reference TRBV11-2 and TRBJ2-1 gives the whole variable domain EAGVAQSPRYKIIEKRQSVAFWCNPISGHATLYWYQQILGQGPKLLIQFQNNGVVDDSQLPKDRFSAERLKGVDSTLKIQPAKLEDSAVYLCASSWGYGQFFGPGTRLTVL.